This T cell receptor (beta chain) is drawn from a study of OX40 agonist ivuxolimab in advanced cancers. Background on the whole study: Ivuxolimab was an agonistic, fully human IgG2 monoclonal antibody directed against OX40 (CD134), a costimulatory receptor. Among the roughly 54 dose-escalation patients, some 20 had hepatocellular carcinoma, 15 or so melanoma, 9 renal cell carcinoma and 9 head and neck cancer. The paper reports the monotherapy dose-escalation portion (N of about 54 patients) of the phase I ivuxolimab trial. Prior anti-PD-1, anti-PD-L1 or anti-CTLA-4 therapy was permitted, and checkpoint inhibitors had been received by 40% to 50% of dose-escalation patients. The purpose of peripheral TCRbeta sequencing was to test whether ivuxolimab changed TCR sequence diversity and led to clonal T-cell expansion. Intravenous ivuxolimab was administered to patients every 2 weeks at six dose levels: 0.01, 0.1, 0.3, 1.5, 3 and 10 mg/kg. Partial responses were achieved by three dose-escalation patients, of whom one had hepatocellular carcinoma and two had cutaneous melanoma. In the dose-escalation cohort, 82.7% of patients were male, and the mean age was roughly 60 years, with a range of about 20 to 90. General conclusions and limits of the study: In the 0.1-3.0 mg/kg groups, partial responders had among the lowest normalized peripheral clonal expansion, particularly in CD8+ T cells. Clonal expansion of both CD4+ and CD8+ blood T cells was observed from baseline to week 6 at doses 0.1 to 3.0 mg/kg. On average, CD8+ T cells showed more expanded clones than CD4+ T cells after ivuxolimab. Low levels of normalized T-cell clonal expansion were also seen in some nonresponding patients. Which antigens the clonally expanded peripheral T cells were specific for was not determined.

Points on this clone: The antigen this receptor binds is unknown. Qualities for individual bases were not recorded, and no much larger clone is one base off.

The CDR3 holds 15 amino acids from the cysteine to the phenylalanine. The entry retains the CDR3 DNA only, 45 bases that are in frame from base 1. The V end loses 5 bases and the J end loses 6 bases, and a stretch of 14 bases separates them. The germline V gene (reference sequence) supplies CDR1 MNHEY and CDR2 SMNVEV. Patients with autoimmune disease history or receiving systemic immunosuppression were excluded from the trial. Peripheral blood for TCR sequencing was collected from all dose cohorts at baseline, on cycle 4 day 1, and on cycle 7 day 1. The samples were drawn from a first-in-human, open-label, multicenter phase I dose-escalation trial of ivuxolimab. Adults with locally advanced or metastatic head and neck squamous cell, hepatocellular, melanoma or renal cell carcinoma were enrolled in the trial. CD4+ and CD8+ T cells were sorted separately from peripheral blood before TCR sequencing.

Genomic DNA was isolated from the sorted cells so that the TCRbeta CDR3 region could be sequenced. The immunoSEQ Assay was used for sequencing of TCRbeta CDR3 regions. This is the immuneACCESS table as TCRdb keeps it, with only in-frame sequences that have V and J called. A part of the clones is gone; compared with another copy, unresolved V genes explain less than half, and the rest is unexplained. The sample table records around 90,000 clones; roughly 91% of these occur just once. The biggest ten clones account for about 2.3% of the sample. Sequenced here: CD4+ or CD8+ T cells sorted from blood, sampled in a trial of the OX40 agonist ivuxolimab. The receptor chain draws on TRBV27 and TRBJ1-6; the D segment could be TRBD1, given 5 matching bases. The clonotype originates from an adult with an advanced solid tumor such as melanoma, head and neck, liver or kidney cancer. The nucleotide sequence is given as TGTGCCAGCAGTACCTGGGACCGGCCTAATTCACCCCTCCACTTT. This codes for CASSTWDRPNSPLHF.